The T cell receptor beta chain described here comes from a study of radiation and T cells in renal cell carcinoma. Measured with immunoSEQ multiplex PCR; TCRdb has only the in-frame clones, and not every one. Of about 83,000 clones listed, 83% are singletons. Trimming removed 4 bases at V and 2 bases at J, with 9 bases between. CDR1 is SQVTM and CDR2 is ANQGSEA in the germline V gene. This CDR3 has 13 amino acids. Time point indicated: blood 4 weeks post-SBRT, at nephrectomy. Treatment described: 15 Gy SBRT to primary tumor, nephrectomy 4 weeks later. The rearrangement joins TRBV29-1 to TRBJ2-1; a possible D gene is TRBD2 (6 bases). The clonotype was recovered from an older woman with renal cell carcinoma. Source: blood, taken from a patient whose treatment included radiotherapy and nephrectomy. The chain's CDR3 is CSVVPGAYNEQFF. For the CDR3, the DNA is TGCAGCGTTGTCCCGGGAGCCTACAATGAGCAGTTCTTC.